This T cell receptor (beta chain) was sequenced during a study of T cell responses to AZD1222 COVID-19 vaccine. Findings and limits, study-wide: Sampling captured repertoires only after the peak T cell response. Among vaccine-associated CD4 TCRs, coverage spanned spike, with dominance at 160-218 and 743-854.

This clone has a handful of counts. What it recognizes is unknown. The identical CDR3 is also encoded by other nucleotide sequences in the sample. Clones were sequenced by immunoSEQ multiplex PCR, and TCRdb holds only the in-frame ones, with some missing. The sample has 120,000 or so clones; 80% to 90% are singletons. The CDR3 runs to 14 residues. The junction had 2 bases not matched to a gene; V was cut back by 0 bases and J by 7 bases. CDR1 and CDR2 (germline): SEHNR, FQNEAQ (reference sequence). The chain recombines TRBV7-9 with TRBJ1-4, with 7 bases fitting TRBD1. This clonotype was sampled from an adult who received the AZD1222 COVID-19 vaccine. The source was peripheral blood, collected 28 days after the second AZD1222 dose. The CDR3 region has the DNA TGTGCCAGCAGCTTAGCAGGGGGCGGTGAAAAACTGTTTTTT. Amino acid sequence: CASSLAGGGEKLFF. The whole variable domain, filled in from reference TRBV7-9 and TRBJ1-4, reads DTGVSQNPRHKITKRGQNVTFRCDPISEHNRLYWYRQTLGQGPEFLTYFQNEAQLEKSRLLSDRFSAERPKGSFSTLEIQRTEQGDSAMYLCASSLAGGGEKLFFGSGTQLSVL.